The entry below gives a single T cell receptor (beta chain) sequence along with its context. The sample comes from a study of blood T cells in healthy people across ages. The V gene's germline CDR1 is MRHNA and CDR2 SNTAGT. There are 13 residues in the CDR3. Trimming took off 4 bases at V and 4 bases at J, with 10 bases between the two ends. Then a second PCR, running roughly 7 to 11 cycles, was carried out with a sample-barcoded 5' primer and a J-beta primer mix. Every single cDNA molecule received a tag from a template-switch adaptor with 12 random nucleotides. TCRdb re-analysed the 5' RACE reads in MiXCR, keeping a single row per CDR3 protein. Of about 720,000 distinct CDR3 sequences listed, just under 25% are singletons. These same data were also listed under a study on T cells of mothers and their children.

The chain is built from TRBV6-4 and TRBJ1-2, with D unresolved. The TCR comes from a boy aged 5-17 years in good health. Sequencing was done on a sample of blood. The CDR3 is CASSADGTYGYTF. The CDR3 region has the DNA TGTGCCAGCAGTGCGGACGGCACCTATGGCTACACCTTC.